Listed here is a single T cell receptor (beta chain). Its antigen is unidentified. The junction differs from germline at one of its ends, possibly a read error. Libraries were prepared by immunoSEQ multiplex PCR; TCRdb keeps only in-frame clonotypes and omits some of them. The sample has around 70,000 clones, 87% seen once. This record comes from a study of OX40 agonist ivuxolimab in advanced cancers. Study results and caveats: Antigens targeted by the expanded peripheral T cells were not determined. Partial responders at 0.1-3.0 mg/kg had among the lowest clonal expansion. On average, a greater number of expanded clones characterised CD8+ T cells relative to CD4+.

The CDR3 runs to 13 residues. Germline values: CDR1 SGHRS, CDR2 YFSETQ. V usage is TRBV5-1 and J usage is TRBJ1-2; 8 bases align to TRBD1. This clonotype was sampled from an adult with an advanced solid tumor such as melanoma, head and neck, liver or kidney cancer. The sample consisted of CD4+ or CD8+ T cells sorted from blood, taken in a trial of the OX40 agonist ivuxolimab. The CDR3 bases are TGCACCAGCAGCCCGGGACAGGAGTATGGCTACACCTTC. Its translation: CTSSPGQEYGYTF.